This record covers a single T cell receptor beta chain. The record originates from a study of shared clonotypes between healthy human individuals. The CDR3 is 13 residues long. Trimming cost V 4 bases and J 5 bases, with 8 bases left between them. Per the germline V gene, CDR1 is SNHLY and CDR2 is FYNNEI. Only in-frame clones appear in the TCRdb table, and some are missing; sequencing was by immunoSEQ multiplex PCR. The sample contains more than 200,000 clones, about 65% of which appear only once. The sequence came from a man aged 25 to 40 in good health. The chain employs TRBV2 and TRBJ1-4; D uncertain. Source material: memory CD4+ T cells sorted from blood. Subset specified: CD45RA-negative fraction. CDR3 sequence reads: CASSVVQNEKLFF. The DNA for the CDR3 is TGTGCCAGCAGTGTAGTACAGAATGAAAAACTGTTTTTT.